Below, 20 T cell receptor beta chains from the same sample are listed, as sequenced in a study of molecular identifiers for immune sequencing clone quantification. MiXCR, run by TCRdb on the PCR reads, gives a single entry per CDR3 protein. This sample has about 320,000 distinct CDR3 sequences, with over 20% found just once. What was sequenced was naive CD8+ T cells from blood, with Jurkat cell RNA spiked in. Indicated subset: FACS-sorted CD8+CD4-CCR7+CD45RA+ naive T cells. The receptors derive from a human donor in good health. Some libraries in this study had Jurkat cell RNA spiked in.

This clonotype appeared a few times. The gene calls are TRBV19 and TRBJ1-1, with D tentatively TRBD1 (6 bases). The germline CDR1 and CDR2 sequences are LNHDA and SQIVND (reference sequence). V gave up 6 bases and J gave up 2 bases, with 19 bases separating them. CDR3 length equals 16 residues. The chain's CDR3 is CASSTASRGLNTEAFF. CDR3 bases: TGTGCCAGTAGCACCGCGTCGCGGGGGCTTAACACTGAAGCTTTCTTT.

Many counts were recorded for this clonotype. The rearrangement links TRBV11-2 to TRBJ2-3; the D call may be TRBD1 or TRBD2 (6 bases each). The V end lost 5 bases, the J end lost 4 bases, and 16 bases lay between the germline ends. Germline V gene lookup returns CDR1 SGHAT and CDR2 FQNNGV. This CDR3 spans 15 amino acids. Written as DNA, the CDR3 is TGTGCCAGCAGCCTAACGCCAAGGGGGGCAGATACGCAGTATTTT. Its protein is CASSLTPRGADTQYF.

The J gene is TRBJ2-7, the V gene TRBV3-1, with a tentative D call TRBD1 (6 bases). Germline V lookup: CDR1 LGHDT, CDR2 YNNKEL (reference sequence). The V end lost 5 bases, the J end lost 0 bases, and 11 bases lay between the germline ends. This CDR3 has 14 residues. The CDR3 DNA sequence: TGTGCCAGCAGCAAATCGGACAGCTCCTACGAGCAGTACTTC. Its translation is CASSKSDSSYEQYF.

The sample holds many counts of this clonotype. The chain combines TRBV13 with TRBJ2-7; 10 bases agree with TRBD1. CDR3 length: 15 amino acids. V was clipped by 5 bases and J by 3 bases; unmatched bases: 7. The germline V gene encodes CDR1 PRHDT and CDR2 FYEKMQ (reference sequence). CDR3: CASSEGTGASYEQYF. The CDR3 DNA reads TGTGCCAGCAGCGAAGGGACAGGGGCCAGCTACGAGCAGTACTTC.

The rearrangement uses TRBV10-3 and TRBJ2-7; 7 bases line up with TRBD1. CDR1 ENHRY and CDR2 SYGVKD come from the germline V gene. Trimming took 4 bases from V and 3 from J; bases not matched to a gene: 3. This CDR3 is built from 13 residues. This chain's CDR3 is CAISGDSHYEQYF. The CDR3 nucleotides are TGTGCCATCAGTGGGGACAGCCACTACGAGCAGTACTTC.

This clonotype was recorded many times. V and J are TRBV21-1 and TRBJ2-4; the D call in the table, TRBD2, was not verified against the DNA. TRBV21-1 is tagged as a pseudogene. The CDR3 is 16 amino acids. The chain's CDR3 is CASSTGRRLAKNIQYF. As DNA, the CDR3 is TGTGCCAGCAGCACGGGACGGCGACTAGCCAAAAACATTCAGTACTTC.

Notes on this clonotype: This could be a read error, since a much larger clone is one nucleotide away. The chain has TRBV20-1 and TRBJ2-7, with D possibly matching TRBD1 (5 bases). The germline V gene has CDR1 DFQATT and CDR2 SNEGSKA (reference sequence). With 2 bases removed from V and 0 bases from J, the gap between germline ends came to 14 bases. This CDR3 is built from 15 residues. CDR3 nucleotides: TGCAGTGCTAGAAGGGGCAGGGCTTCCTCCTACGAGCAGTACTTC. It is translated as CSARRGRASSYEQYF.

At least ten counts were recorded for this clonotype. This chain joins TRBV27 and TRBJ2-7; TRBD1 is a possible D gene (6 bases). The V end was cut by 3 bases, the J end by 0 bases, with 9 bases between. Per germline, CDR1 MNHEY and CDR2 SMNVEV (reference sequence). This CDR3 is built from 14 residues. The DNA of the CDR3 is TGTGCCAGCAGTTTCCAGGGGAGCTCCTACGAGCAGTACTTC. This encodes CASSFQGSSYEQYF.

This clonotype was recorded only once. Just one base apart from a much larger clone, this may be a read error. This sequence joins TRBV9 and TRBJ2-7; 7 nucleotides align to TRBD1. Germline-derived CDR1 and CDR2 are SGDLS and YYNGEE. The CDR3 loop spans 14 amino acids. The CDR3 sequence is CASSPWDRAYERYF. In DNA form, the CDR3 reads TGTGCCAGCAGCCCATGGGACAGAGCCTACGAGCGGTACTTC.

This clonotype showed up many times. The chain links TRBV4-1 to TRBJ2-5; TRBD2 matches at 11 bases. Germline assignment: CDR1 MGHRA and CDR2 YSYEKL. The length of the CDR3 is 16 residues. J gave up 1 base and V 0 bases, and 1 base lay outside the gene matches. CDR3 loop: CASSQDLAGGQETQYF. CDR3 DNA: TGCGCCAGCAGCCAAGATCTAGCGGGGGGCCAAGAGACCCAGTACTTC.

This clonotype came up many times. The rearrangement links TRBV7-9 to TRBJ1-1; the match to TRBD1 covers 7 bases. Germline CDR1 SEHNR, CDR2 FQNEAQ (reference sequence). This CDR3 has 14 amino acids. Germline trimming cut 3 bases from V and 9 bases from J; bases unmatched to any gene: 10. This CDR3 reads CASSLGQGVTQAFF. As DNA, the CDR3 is TGTGCCAGCAGCTTGGGGCAGGGGGTAACCCAAGCTTTCTTT.

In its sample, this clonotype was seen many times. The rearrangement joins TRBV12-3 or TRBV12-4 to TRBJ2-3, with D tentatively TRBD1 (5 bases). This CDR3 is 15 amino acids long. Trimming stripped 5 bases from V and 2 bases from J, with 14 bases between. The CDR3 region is CASSPTAQDTDTQYF. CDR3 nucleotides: TGTGCCAGCAGTCCGACAGCACAAGACACAGATACGCAGTATTTT.

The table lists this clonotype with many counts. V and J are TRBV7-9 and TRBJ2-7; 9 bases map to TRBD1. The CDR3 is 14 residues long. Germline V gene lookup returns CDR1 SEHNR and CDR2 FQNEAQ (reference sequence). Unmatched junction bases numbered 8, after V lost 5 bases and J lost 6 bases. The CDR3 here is CASSPRTGVGEQYF. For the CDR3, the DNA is TGTGCCAGCAGCCCCCGGACAGGGGTGGGCGAGCAGTACTTC.

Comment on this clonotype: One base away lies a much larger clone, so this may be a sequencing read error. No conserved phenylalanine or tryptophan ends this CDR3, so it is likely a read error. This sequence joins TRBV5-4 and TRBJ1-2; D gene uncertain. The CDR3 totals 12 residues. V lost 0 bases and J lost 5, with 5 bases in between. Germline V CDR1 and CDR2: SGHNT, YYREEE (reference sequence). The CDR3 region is CASSLARYGYTL. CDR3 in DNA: TGTGCCAGCAGCTTGGCCAGATATGGCTACACCTTA.

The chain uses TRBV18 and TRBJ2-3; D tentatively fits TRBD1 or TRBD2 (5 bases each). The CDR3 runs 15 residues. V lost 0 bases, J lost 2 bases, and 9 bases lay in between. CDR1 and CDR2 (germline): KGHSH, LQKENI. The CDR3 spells CASSPPADNTDTQYF. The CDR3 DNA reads TGTGCCAGCTCACCACCAGCGGACAACACAGATACGCAGTATTTT.

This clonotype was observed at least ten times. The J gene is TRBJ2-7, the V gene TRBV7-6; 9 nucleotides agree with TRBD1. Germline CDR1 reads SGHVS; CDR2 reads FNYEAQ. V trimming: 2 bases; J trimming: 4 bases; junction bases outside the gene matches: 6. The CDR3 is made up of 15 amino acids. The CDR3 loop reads CASSLYGTGSYEQYF. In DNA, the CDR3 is TGTGCCAGCAGCTTATATGGGACAGGGTCGTACGAGCAGTACTTC.

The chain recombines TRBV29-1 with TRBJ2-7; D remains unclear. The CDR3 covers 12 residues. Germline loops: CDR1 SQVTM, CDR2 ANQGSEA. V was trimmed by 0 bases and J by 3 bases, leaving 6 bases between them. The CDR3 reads CSVEDDNYEQYF. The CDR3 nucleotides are TGCAGCGTTGAAGATGACAACTACGAGCAGTACTTC.

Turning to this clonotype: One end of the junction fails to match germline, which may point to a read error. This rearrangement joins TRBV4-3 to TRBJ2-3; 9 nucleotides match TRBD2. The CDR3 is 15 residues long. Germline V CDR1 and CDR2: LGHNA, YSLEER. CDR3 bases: TGCGCCAGCAGTCAAGGCGGGGGGGCGACAGATACGCAGTATTTT. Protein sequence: CASSQGGGATDTQYF.

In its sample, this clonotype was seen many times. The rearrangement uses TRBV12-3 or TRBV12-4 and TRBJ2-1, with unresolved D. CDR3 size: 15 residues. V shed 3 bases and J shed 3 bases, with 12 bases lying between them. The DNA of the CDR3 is TGTGCCAGCAGTTTTGTAGTCACGGGCTACAATGAGCAGTTCTTC. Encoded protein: CASSFVVTGYNEQFF.

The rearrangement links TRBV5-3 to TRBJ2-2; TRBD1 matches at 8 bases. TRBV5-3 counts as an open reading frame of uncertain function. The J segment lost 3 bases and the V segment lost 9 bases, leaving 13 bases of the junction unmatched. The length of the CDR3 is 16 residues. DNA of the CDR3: TGTGCCAACAGTATGACAGGACAGGGAGACACCGGGGAGCTGTTTTTT. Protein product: CANSMTGQGDTGELFF.